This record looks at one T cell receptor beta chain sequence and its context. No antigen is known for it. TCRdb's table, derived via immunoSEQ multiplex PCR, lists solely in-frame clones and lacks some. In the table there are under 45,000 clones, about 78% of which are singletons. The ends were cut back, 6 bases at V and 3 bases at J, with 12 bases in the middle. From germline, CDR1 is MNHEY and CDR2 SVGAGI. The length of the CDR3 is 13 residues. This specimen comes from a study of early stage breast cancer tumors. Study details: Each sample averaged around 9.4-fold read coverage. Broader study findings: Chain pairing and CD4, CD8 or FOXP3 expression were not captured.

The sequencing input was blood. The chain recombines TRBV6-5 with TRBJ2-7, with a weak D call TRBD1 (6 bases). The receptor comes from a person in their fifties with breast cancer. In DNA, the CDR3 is TGTGCCAGCAGGGGGGACATAGTCTACGAGCAGTACGTC. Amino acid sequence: CASRGDIVYEQYV.